This T cell receptor (beta chain) appears in the sequencing data of a study of metastatic and nonmetastatic thyroid tumors. Study-level information: Thyroid patients, malignant and benign, had repertoires compared across blood and tumor or nodule tissue.

V lost 1 base and J 3 bases, leaving 10 bases between the germline ends. The CDR3 sequence is 15 residues long. Germline V gene data show CDR1 as SEHNR and CDR2 as FQNEAQ (reference sequence). General study results and limits: The study reportedly found significantly higher TCR beta diversity in malignant thyroid tumors than benign nodules, in blood and tumor.

Methods used by the authors: CDR3 was compared across clinicopathological groups, and the resulting differences were used to build a distant-metastasis classifier for papillary thyroid cancer. TCRdb ran MiXCR on the PCR reads. TCRdb's processing, not the authors', yielded these V and J calls. The sample has tens of thousands of clones; approximately 35% are singletons. The entire patient cohort was treatment-naive prior to thyroid surgery. As concerns this clone: Its antigen is currently unknown.

The chain recombines TRBV7-9 with TRBJ1-5; D uncertain. The sequenced material came from blood. The source of this sequence is a male donor with papillary thyroid cancer or a benign thyroid nodule (not recorded which). Some clones in this sample may be carry-over from other donors' samples. In nucleotides, the CDR3 is TGTGCCAGCAGCTTAGAAGGGAGCGCCAATCAGCCCCAGCATTTT. This encodes CASSLEGSANQPQHF.